The subject of this entry is one TCR beta chain. The source of the sample is a study of shared clonotypes between healthy human individuals. This CDR3 region has 16 residues. Unmatched junction bases numbered 15, after V lost 8 bases and J lost 5 bases. Germline loops: CDR1 LNHDA, CDR2 SQIVND (reference sequence). Profiled with immunoSEQ multiplex PCR; TCRdb holds only in-frame clones, not every one. The sample includes 180,000 or so clones, 85% to 95% of them seen just once. V is TRBV19 and J is TRBJ1-2; 9 bases match TRBD1. The sample consisted of naive CD4+ T cells sorted from blood. Stated subset: CD45RA+ positively selected. The receptor was isolated from a woman aged 25 to 39 in good health. The CDR3 nucleotides are TGTGCCAGTCGAGGTGGACAGGGGAAAGGGAGTTATGGCTACACCTTC. Protein product: CASRGGQGKGSYGYTF.